This T cell receptor beta chain was obtained from a study of blood T cell repertoires in COVID-19. Turning to the study itself: Acute and convalescent COVID-19 specimens originated in the United States, Italy and Spain. Sample material is recorded as cDNA or gDNA derived from T cells, B-cell-depleted T cells, or PBMCs.

In the original analysis: Estimation of nucleated cell counts relied on the amplification of reference gene primers. The data were produced by immunoSEQ multiplex PCR, yet TCRdb's version contains in-frame clones alone and is incomplete. V and J calls and clone size are those listed in that table; D and trimming were worked out from the DNA. Among tens of thousands of clones listed, roughly 84% were seen once. The germline V gene has CDR1 LGHDT and CDR2 YNNKEL (reference sequence). V lost 1 base, J lost 2 bases, and 5 bases lay in between. The CDR3 has 13 residues. This TCR came from a woman older than 75 with active or convalescent COVID-19. Sequences were obtained from peripheral blood. J is TRBJ1-2 and V is TRBV3-1 (or the pseudogene TRBV3-2), with D hard to call. CDR3 sequence (DNA): TGTGCCAGCAGCCAAGGGCAAAACTATGGCTACACCTTC. Amino acids: CASSQGQNYGYTF.